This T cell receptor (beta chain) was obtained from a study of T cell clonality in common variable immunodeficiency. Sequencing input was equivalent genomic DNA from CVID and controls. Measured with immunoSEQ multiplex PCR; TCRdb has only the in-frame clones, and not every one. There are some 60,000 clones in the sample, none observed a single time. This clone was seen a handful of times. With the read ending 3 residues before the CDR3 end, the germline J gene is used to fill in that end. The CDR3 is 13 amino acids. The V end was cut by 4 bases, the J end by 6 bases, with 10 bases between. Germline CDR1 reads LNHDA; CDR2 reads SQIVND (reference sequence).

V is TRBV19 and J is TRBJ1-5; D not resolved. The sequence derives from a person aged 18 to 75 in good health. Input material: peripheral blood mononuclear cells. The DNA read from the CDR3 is TGTGCCAGTAGTAAGGGTGCTATTCAGCCC. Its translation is CASSKGAIQP. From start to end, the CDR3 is CASSKGAIQPQHF. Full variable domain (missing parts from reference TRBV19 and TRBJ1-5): DGGITQSPKYLFRKEGQNVTLSCEQNLNHDAMYWYRQDPGQGLRLIYYSQIVNDFQKGDIAEGYSVSREKKESFPLTVTSAQKNPTAFYLCASSKGAIQPQHFGDGTRLSIL.